The entry that follows covers one T cell receptor beta chain sequence. No cognate antigen has been identified for it. No base quality values were provided; no much bigger clone lies one nucleotide off. For the CD8 naive samples, CD45RO-negative cells were positively selected for CCR7, yielding a CD45RA+CCR7+ population from which TemRA cells were excluded. Donors were healthy HIV-negative adults with no recently reported acute infections or vaccinations. All donors were Caucasian adults living in Nashville, Tennessee, USA. Blood was collected by leukapheresis, and PBMCs were isolated by Ficoll-Histopaque density gradient centrifugation and then cryopreserved in liquid nitrogen vapor phase. Analytical flow cytometry was used to check the purity and quantity of each magnetically sorted T cell population. From each sorted fraction, genomic DNA was isolated and quantified by UV absorbance on a Nanodrop 2000c.

CDR1 and CDR2 are read off the germline V gene (reference sequence) as SEHNR and FQNEAQ. The CDR3 starts with the cysteine, ends with the phenylalanine, and has 10 residues. CDR3 DNA is the only sequence kept; it has 30 bases, read in frame from the first base. V is cut by 8 bases and J by 5 bases, and the space between the germline ends is 6 bases. This sample stems from a study of shared clonotypes between healthy human individuals (dated by TCRdb to 2020 to 2021). About the investigation overall: Three men and two women, aged 18 to 49 years, made up the cohort. The study deeply sequenced blood TCR repertoires of roughly five healthy adults to estimate repertoire size and the extent of clonotype sharing between individuals. Per donor, three plates each were used for CD4 naive and CD4 memory, two for CD8 naive, and one for CD8 memory. To increase sequencing depth and limit assay-specific biases, different laboratories used diverse techniques to prepare libraries and sequence TCR repertoires. Between about 0.85 and 9.5 billion PBMCs per donor were obtained by leukapheresis. Study-wide findings and limitations: Compared with non-shared clonotypes, clonotypes shared by all four sorted-subset donors had higher generation probabilities. Even with the large sequencing depth, rarefaction of the sorted-subset datasets indicated that sequencing was incomplete. Pairwise subsampling led to the expectation that sequencing depth would affect the degree of clonotype sharing among donors. Because the study included only a small number of donors, the genetic and exposure-history diversity represented was limited. Larger estimated clonotype richness was generally found for naive subsets than for memory subsets. Sampling was restricted to blood, and TCR repertoires in tissues likely differ from the TCR repertoires found in blood. Across four donors, 4.5% to 6.5% of naive CD4, over 3% of naive CD8, about 2.3% of memory CD4, and about 0.4% of memory CD8 clonotypes were shared.

TCR CDR3 regions were amplified from genomic DNA by multiplex PCR using the deep immunoSEQ assay. Extracted genomic DNA from each cell subset was spread evenly across all wells of several immunoSEQ 96-well plates, with each plate serving as a replicate. For sorted subsets, approximately 200 ng of genomic DNA, equivalent to about 30,000 T cell genomes, went into each replicate PCR. Purified libraries were measured with a Qubit 3.0 fluorometer, size-checked on a Bioanalyzer 2100, and measured again with the KAPA Library Quantification kit. Every immunoSEQ 96-well plate was sequenced on a dedicated single-read 150-cycle Illumina NextSeq 550 flow cell. Under the source paper's analysis protocol: Because only junctional sequences without quality scores were contained in the immunoSEQ output, filtering matching that applied to full-length reads could not be performed. Sequences were annotated with PyIR, a Python wrapper for IgBLAST v1.9, and V/J genes and CDR3 were assigned using IMGT germline references. Reads with weak V/J assignments (E-value above 1e-6), missing CDR3, stop codons, out-of-frame junctions, or ambiguous translated residues were removed. V3J clonotypes were defined as sequences sharing the same inferred V gene, J gene, and CDR3 amino acid sequence. The percentage overlap between two repertoires was calculated by dividing the number of shared unique clonotypes by the size of the smaller repertoire. Three approaches were used to assess repertoire richness: RTK rarefaction, the Chao1 estimator, and Recon v2.1 estimates of unobserved clonotypes. OLGA was used to compute generation probabilities for all TCRbeta clonotypes that the gDNA method yielded from a few donors. The immuneACCESS repertoire file appears here via TCRdb, limited to in-frame rearrangements. These files lack a portion of the clones; in checked studies, under half of the deficit traces to unresolved V genes, and the cause of the others is not known. That table supplies the V and J calls and clone size; D and trimming were determined from the DNA. This sample has around 2.1 million clones in its table, and roughly 91% of those were observed once. Together, the top ten hold under 2% of the sample.

The sequenced sample was naive CD8+ T cells from PBMCs. Explained via the paper, the cell subset or site label denotes: CD45RA+CCR7+. The receptor comes from a man aged 18 to 35 in good health. Some clones in this sample may be carry-over from other donors' samples. This chain is built from TRBV7-9 and TRBJ2-5, with the D gene not clear enough to name. The CDR3 has the sequence CASALETQYF. The DNA sequence is TGTGCCAGCGCGCTTGAGACCCAGTACTTC.